Reported below is one TCR beta chain. Its antigen is unidentified. This sample was included in a study of shared clonotypes between healthy human individuals. Study summary: Each donor contributed plates that comprised three CD4 naive, three CD4 memory, two CD8 naive and one CD8 memory.

This table comes from immunoSEQ multiplex PCR, and its TCRdb copy is limited to in-frame clones, with some not included. The sample has some 360,000 clones, about 73% seen once. Germline values: CDR1 MNHNY, CDR2 SVGAGI (reference sequence). There are 11 residues in the CDR3. Trimming stripped 3 bases from V and 3 bases from J, with 3 bases between. General study results and limits: A few donors showed sharing of about 4.8% of naive CD4 clonotypes. Non-shared clonotypes showed lower generation probabilities than clonotypes common to all four donors.

The rearrangement uses TRBV6-6 and TRBJ2-7; D not resolved. This receptor was obtained from a man aged 25-45 years in good health. Material: memory CD4+ T cells sorted from blood. The subset here: CD45RA-negative fraction. CDR3 amino acids: CASSYDYEQYF. CDR3 coding DNA: TGTGCCAGCAGTTATGACTACGAGCAGTACTTC.